The clone carrying this TCR beta chain was counted between two and nine times. The antigen is undetermined. The data derive from a study of blood T cells in healthy people across ages. Study outcomes and limitations: Older individuals had lower TCR beta diversity per million T cells (the decline was roughly linear). Donor CMV infection status was unknown, possibly confounding age-related changes in expanded clonotypes.

Germline V gives CDR1 SGHDN, CDR2 FVKESK. The V gene end was trimmed by 1 base and the J gene end by 8 bases; junction bases not matched to a gene: 7. The CDR3 is made up of 15 amino acids. Using a J-beta primer mix together with a sample-barcoded 5' primer, a second PCR was run for roughly 6 to 12 cycles. TCRdb itself ran the 5' RACE reads through MiXCR, one entry per CDR3 protein. The data hold roughly 2 million distinct CDR3 sequences, with about 50% observed a single time. J is TRBJ2-1 and V is TRBV14; 8 bases line up with TRBD2. Sample: blood. The TCR originated in a woman aged 40 to 50 in good health. The CDR3 DNA is TGTGCCAGCAGCCAAGCGGCGGGGGGAAGTCATGAGCAGTTCTTC. Translating it yields CASSQAAGGSHEQFF.